The next 18 T cell receptor beta chains were all read from a single sample in a study of TIL therapy for anti-PD-1-resistant metastatic lung cancer. The libraries were made with immunoSEQ v3. Measured with immunoSEQ multiplex PCR; TCRdb has only the in-frame clones, and not every one. The table shows approximately 57,000 clones, with about 81% occurring only once. Time point noted: pre-treatment sample, taken before nivolumab and TIL therapy. The material was blood, obtained at baseline. The receptor source for this set is a person aged 25-85 years with non-small cell lung cancer.

The J gene is TRBJ1-5, the V gene TRBV7-2, with D unresolved. Germline loops: CDR1 SGHTA, CDR2 FQGNSA. This CDR3 has 13 residues. V was clipped by 1 base and J by 5 bases, with 6 bases between them. The chain's CDR3 is CASSLGMDQPQHF. The CDR3 nucleotides read TGTGCCAGCAGCTTAGGTATGGATCAGCCCCAGCATTTT.

The CDR3, as DNA: TGTGCCAGCAGTGCAACAGGGGATACTCAGCCCCAGCATTTT. This translates into CASSATGDTQPQHF. This chain links TRBV25-1 with TRBJ1-5, with TRBD1 identical over 7 bases. The CDR3 loop spans 14 amino acids. Germline lookup yields CDR1 MGHDK and CDR2 SYGVNS. Germline trimming cut 4 bases from V and 6 bases from J; bases unmatched to any gene: 6.

This chain joins TRBV6-2 or TRBV6-3 and TRBJ2-1; D unclear. The CDR3 runs 11 residues. The V end was cut by 4 bases, the J end by 8 bases, with 6 bases between. Germline loops: CDR1 MNHEY, CDR2 SVGEGT. The CDR3 reads CASSWDHEQFF. CDR3 DNA: TGTGCCAGCAGTTGGGATCATGAGCAGTTCTTC.

The chain is built from TRBV6-5 and TRBJ2-2, with D perhaps matching TRBD1 (5 bases). This CDR3 contains 16 residues. V was cut by 2 bases and J by 2 bases, with 12 bases left in between. Germline assignment: CDR1 MNHEY and CDR2 SVGAGI. The chain's CDR3 is CASSYPGHTNTGELFF. The CDR3 DNA follows: TGTGCCAGCAGTTACCCCGGACACACAAACACCGGGGAGCTGTTTTTT.

This clone occurred once. The rearrangement joins TRBV10-3 to TRBJ2-3, with 7 nucleotides matching TRBD1. The CDR3 is 15 amino acids. V trimming: 0 bases; J trimming: 5 bases; junction bases outside the gene matches: 5. The germline CDR1 and CDR2 sequences are ENHRY and SYGVKD. The CDR3 region has the DNA TGTGCCATCAGTGAGTCGAACAGGGGTTTAGATACGCAGTATTTT. Protein product: CAISESNRGLDTQYF.

The chain carries TRBV11-2 and TRBJ2-5; D possibly uses TRBD1 or TRBD2 (5 bases each). CDR1 and CDR2 (germline): SGHAT, FQNNGV. V was pared by 8 bases and J by 7 bases, with 14 bases between. The CDR3 length is 12 residues. The chain's CDR3 is CASASTRGTQYF. The CDR3 nucleotides are TGTGCCAGCGCCAGCACGAGGGGGACCCAGTACTTC.

This chain uses TRBV7-2 with TRBJ2-7; D might be TRBD1 or TRBD2, each matching 6 bases. The CDR3 contains 11 residues. Germline values: CDR1 SGHTA, CDR2 FQGNSA. V was trimmed by 5 bases and J by 9 bases, leaving 11 bases between them. The CDR3 DNA reads TGTGCCAGCAGCCCGGGGGCGGTGCAGTACTTC. It yields the protein CASSPGAVQYF.

The chain employs TRBV10-3 and TRBJ2-7; D is unresolved. The ends were cut back, 0 bases at V and 5 bases at J, with 8 bases in the middle. Per the germline V gene, CDR1 is ENHRY and CDR2 is SYGVKD. The CDR3 totals 13 residues. As DNA, the CDR3 is TGTGCCATCAGTGAGTCTGGGATCAACGAGCAGTACTTC. As protein: CAISESGINEQYF.

The CDR3 region has the DNA TGTGCCAGCAGCTTGCTTTGGGGGCCGGTCGGGTATGGCTACACCTTC. Residues: CASSLLWGPVGYGYTF. This chain joins TRBV5-6 and TRBJ1-2, with D perhaps matching TRBD1 (6 bases). Germline-derived CDR1 and CDR2 are SGHDT and YYEEEE. V was shortened by 1 base and J by 5 bases, with 18 bases between the two germline ends. CDR3 length equals 16 residues.

The rearrangement links TRBV28 to TRBJ2-4; D tentatively fits TRBD1 or TRBD2 (6 bases each). The CDR3 is 13 residues long. Germline-derived CDR1 and CDR2 are MDHEN and SYDVKM. Trimming took off 3 bases at V and 6 bases at J, with 9 bases between the two ends. Written as DNA, the CDR3 is TGTGCCAGCAGTTTCCGGGGGCTAAACATTCAGTACTTC. Amino acid sequence: CASSFRGLNIQYF.

This sequence joins TRBV27 and TRBJ1-2, with a tentative D call TRBD1 (6 bases). In germline, CDR1 is MNHEY, CDR2 SMNVEV (reference sequence). The CDR3 is made up of 16 amino acids. V dropped 0 bases and J dropped 1 base, with 12 bases sitting between them. CDR3 bases: TGTGCCAGCAGTTTATCGGAGGGGGACCTTAACTATGGCTACACCTTC. Residues: CASSLSEGDLNYGYTF.

The chain couples TRBV11-2 to TRBJ2-7, with a possible D match to TRBD2 (5 bases). Trimming removed 4 bases at V and 1 base at J, with 14 bases between. The CDR3 runs to 15 residues. The germline V gene encodes CDR1 SGHAT and CDR2 FQNNGV. Here the CDR3 reads CASSSIAFLSYEQYF. The CDR3 DNA reads as TGTGCCAGCAGCTCTATAGCGTTCTTATCCTACGAGCAGTACTTC.

This clone has more than one count but fewer than ten. This chain links TRBV27 with TRBJ2-7; no definite D call. The CDR3 contains 16 residues. Germline V CDR1 and CDR2: MNHEY, SMNVEV (reference sequence). V lost 6 bases and J lost 2, with 20 bases in between. The CDR3 region has the DNA TGTGCCAGCAGCCCTTCATTTGGGGTAAGCGCCTACGAGCAGTACTTC. It codes for CASSPSFGVSAYEQYF.

The V call is TRBV2, the J call TRBJ2-5; 11 bases align to TRBD1. Germline lookup yields CDR1 SNHLY and CDR2 FYNNEI. CDR3 length: 12 amino acids. Unmatched junction bases numbered 4, after V lost 11 bases and J lost 5 bases. The CDR3 DNA reads TGTGCCGGGGACAGGGGGTCGGAGACCCAGTACTTC. Encoded protein: CAGDRGSETQYF.

This clone was observed a few times. The genes are TRBV27 and TRBJ1-6, with D perhaps matching TRBD1 (5 bases). The germline V and J ends were trimmed by 6 bases and 2 bases, with 5 bases remaining between them. The germline CDR1 and CDR2 sequences are MNHEY and SMNVEV (reference sequence). The CDR3 is 13 amino acids. The CDR3 DNA follows: TGTGCCAGCAGGGACACCTATAATTCACCCCTCCACTTT. This sequence encodes CASRDTYNSPLHF.

This chain links TRBV28 with TRBJ1-2; D unresolved. The V gene lost 7 bases and the J gene lost 6 bases, with 15 bases spanning the gap. This CDR3 spans 13 amino acids. Germline loops: CDR1 MDHEN, CDR2 SYDVKM. CDR3 protein: CASTVGNRDGYTF. The CDR3 DNA sequence: TGTGCCAGCACCGTCGGGAATCGGGATGGCTACACCTTC.

V usage is TRBV21-1 and J usage is TRBJ2-6; the D call TRBD1 from the table was never checked on the DNA. TRBV21-1 is a recognized pseudogene. This CDR3 has 20 residues. This chain's CDR3 is CASSKDLLGQGRSGANVLTF. The DNA for the CDR3 is TGTGCCAGCAGCAAAGACTTGCTGGGACAGGGGCGCTCTGGGGCCAACGTCCTGACTTTC.

J is TRBJ2-2 and V is TRBV28; D might be TRBD2 (6 bases). V gave up 7 bases and J gave up 4 bases, with 10 bases separating them. This CDR3 region has 13 residues. Germline assignment: CDR1 MDHEN and CDR2 SYDVKM. The chain's CDR3 is CASKRESTGELFF. The CDR3 bases are TGTGCCAGCAAACGGGAGAGCACCGGGGAGCTGTTTTTT.